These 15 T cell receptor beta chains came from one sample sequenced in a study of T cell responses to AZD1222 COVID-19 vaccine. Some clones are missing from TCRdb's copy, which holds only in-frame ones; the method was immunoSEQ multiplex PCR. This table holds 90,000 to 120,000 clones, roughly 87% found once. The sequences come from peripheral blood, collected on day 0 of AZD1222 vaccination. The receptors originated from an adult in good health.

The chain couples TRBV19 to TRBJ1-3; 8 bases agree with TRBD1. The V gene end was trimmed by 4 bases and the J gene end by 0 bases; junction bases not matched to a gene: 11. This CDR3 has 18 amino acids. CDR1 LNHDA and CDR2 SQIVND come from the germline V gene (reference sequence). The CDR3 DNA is TGTGCCAGTAGTACTCAAGGACAGGGTTTGGGCTCTGGAAACACCATATATTTT. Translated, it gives CASSTQGQGLGSGNTIYF. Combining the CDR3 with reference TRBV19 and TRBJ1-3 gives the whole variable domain DGGITQSPKYLFRKEGQNVTLSCEQNLNHDAMYWYRQDPGQGLRLIYYSQIVNDFQKGDIAEGYSVSREKKESFPLTVTSAQKNPTAFYLCASSTQGQGLGSGNTIYFGEGSWLTVV.

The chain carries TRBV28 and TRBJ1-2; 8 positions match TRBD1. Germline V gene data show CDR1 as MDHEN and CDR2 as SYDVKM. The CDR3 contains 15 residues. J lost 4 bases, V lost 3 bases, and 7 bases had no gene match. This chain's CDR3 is CASSFGGTGAYGYTF. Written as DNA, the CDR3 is TGTGCCAGCAGTTTCGGGGGGACAGGCGCCTATGGCTACACCTTC.

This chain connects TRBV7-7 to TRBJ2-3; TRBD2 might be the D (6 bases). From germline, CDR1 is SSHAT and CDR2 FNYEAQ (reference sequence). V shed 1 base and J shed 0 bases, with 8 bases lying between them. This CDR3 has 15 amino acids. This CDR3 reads CASSLGDSSTDTQYF. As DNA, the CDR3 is TGTGCCAGCAGCTTAGGGGACTCTAGCACAGATACGCAGTATTTT.

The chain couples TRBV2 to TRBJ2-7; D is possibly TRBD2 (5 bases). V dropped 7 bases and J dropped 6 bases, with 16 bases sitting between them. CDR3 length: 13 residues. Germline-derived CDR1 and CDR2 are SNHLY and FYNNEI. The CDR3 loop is CASTSWESPEQYF. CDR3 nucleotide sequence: TGTGCCAGCACTTCGTGGGAGAGCCCCGAGCAGTACTTC.

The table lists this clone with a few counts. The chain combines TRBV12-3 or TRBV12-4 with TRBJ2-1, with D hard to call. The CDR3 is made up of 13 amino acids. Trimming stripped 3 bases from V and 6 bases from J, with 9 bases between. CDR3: CASSFGPLNEQFF. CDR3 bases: TGTGCCAGCAGTTTCGGTCCGCTCAATGAGCAGTTCTTC.

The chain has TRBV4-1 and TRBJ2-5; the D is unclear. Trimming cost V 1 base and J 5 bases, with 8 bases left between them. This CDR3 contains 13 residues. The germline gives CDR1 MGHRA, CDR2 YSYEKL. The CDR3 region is CASSQAVPETQYF. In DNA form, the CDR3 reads TGCGCCAGCAGCCAAGCTGTCCCGGAGACCCAGTACTTC.

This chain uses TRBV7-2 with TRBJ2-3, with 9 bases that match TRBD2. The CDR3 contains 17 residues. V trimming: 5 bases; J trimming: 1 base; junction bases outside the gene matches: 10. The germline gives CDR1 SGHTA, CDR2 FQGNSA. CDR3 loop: CASSRHQRGARTDTQYF. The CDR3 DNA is TGTGCCAGCAGCCGCCACCAGCGGGGGGCCCGCACAGATACGCAGTATTTT.

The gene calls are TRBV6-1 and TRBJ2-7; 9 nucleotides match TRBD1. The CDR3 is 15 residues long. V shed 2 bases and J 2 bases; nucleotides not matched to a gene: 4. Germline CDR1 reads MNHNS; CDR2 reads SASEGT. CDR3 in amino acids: CASSEWGQGPYEQYF. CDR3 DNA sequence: TGTGCCAGCAGTGAATGGGGACAGGGTCCCTACGAGCAGTACTTC.

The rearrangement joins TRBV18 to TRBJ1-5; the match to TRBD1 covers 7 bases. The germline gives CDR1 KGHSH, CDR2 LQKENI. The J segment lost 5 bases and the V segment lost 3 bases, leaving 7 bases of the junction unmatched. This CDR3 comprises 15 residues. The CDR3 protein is CASSPLGTDHQPQHF. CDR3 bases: TGTGCCAGCTCACCCCTAGGGACAGATCATCAGCCCCAGCATTTT.

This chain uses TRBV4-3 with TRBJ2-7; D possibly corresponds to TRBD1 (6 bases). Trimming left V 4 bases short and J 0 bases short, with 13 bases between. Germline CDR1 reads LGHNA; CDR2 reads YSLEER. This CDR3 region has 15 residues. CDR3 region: CASSRRQENSYEQYF. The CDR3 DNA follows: TGCGCCAGCAGCCGCAGACAGGAGAACTCCTACGAGCAGTACTTC.

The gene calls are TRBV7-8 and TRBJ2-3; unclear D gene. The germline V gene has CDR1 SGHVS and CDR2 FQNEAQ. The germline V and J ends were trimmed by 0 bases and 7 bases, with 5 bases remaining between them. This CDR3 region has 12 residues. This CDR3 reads CASSLAPYTQYF. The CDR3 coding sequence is TGTGCCAGCAGCTTAGCGCCTTATACGCAGTATTTT.

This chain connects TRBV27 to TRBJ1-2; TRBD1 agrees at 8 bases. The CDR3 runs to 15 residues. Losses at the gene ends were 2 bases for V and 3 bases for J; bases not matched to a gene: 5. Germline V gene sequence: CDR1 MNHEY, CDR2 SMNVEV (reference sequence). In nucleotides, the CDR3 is TGTGCCAGCAGTTTAGGCAGGGGGCCGGACTATGGCTACACCTTC. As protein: CASSLGRGPDYGYTF.

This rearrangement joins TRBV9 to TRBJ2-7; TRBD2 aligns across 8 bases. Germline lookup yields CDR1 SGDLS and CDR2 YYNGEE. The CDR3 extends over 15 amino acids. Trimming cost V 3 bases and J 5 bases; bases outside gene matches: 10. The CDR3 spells CASSDLGAGVNEQYF. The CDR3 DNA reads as TGTGCCAGCAGCGACCTGGGAGCGGGAGTCAACGAGCAGTACTTC.

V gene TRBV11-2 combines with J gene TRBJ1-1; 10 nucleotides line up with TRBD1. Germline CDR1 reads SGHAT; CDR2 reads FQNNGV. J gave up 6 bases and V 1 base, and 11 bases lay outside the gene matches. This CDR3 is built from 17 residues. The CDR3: CASSLAPPGQGSPEAFF. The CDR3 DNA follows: TGTGCCAGCAGCTTAGCTCCCCCGGGACAGGGGAGCCCTGAAGCTTTCTTT.

The CDR3 reads CASSQDASSSYEQYF. CDR3 DNA: TGCGCCAGCAGCCAAGATGCTTCTAGCTCCTACGAGCAGTACTTC. The rearrangement uses TRBV4-1 and TRBJ2-7; D unresolved. V was trimmed by 0 bases and J by 0 bases, leaving 9 bases between them. Germline V gives CDR1 MGHRA, CDR2 YSYEKL. CDR3 size: 15 residues.